The sequence of this T cell receptor beta chain was determined in a study of T cell responses to AZD1222 COVID-19 vaccine. About this clone itself: What it binds is not known.

The V and J ends lost 7 bases and 5 bases respectively, with 11 bases between them. The CDR3 spans 11 residues. The germline V gene encodes CDR1 SQVTM and CDR2 ANQGSEA. Overall study findings and caveats: Elevations in Spike-specific TCR breadth and depth followed administration of two AZD1222 doses. Of the AZD1222 recipients, only 5 or 6 were seropositive at baseline.

Using immunoSEQ multiplex PCR, the repertoire was profiled, and TCRdb retains in-frame clones only, with some absent. The sample lists 120,000 or so clones; approximately 87% were seen once. The origin of this receptor is an adult in good health. This sequence joins TRBV29-1 and TRBJ1-1; D is unresolved. The sequencing used peripheral blood, collected on day 0 of AZD1222 vaccination. This chain's CDR3 is CSAPDGTEAFF. In nucleotides, the CDR3 is TGCAGCGCCCCGGACGGAACTGAAGCTTTCTTT.